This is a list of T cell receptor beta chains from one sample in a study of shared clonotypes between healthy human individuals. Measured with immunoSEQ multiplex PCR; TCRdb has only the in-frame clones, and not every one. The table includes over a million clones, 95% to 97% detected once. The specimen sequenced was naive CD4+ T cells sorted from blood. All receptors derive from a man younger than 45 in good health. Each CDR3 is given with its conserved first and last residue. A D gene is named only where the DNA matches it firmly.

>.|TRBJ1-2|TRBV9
TGTGCCAGCAGCGTAGAAGGAGTTTGGGGGTTGGCCAATTATGGCTACACCTTC
CASSVEGVWGLANYGYTF
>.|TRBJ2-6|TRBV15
TGTGCCACCAGCAGCGATACAGGGACCGGGGCCAACGTCCTGACTTTC
CATSSDTGTGANVLTF
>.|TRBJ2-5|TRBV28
TGTGCCAGCAGTGGGACCAGAGAACAAGAGACCCAGTACTTC
CASSGTREQETQYF
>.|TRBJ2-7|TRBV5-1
TGCGCCAGCAGCTTGGTCGTCAGGGACGAGCAGTACTTC
CASSLVVRDEQYF
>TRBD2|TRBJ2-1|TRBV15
TGTGCCACCAGCAGCTTCGGGGGGTTGGTCAATGAGCAGTTCTTC
CATSSFGGLVNEQFF
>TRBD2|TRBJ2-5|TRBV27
TGTGCCAGCAGTTTATCGGAGGGAGGGCCGCGGGAGACCCAGTACTTC
CASSLSEGGPRETQYF
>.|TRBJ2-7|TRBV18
TGTGCCAGCTCACCATTTAGGGGGGACTACGAGCAGTACTTC
CASSPFRGDYEQYF
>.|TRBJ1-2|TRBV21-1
TGTGCCAGCACCCCCCGCAATCCCGGATATGGCTACACCTTC
CASTPRNPGYGYTF
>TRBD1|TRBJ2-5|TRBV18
TGTGCCAGCTCACCGGGGACAGGGCTCCAAGAGACCCAGTACTTC
CASSPGTGLQETQYF
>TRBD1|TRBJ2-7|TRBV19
TGTGCCAGTAGTAACAGGGGGCCCTCCTACGAGCAGTACTTC
CASSNRGPSYEQYF
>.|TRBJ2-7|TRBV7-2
TGTGCCAGCAGCCCCCGGATAACCAGCTCCTACGAGCAGTACTTC
CASSPRITSSYEQYF
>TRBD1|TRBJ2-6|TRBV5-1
TGCGCCAGCAGCTGGACAGGGGGCGGGTCTGGGGCCAACGTCCTGACTTTC
CASSWTGGGSGANVLTF
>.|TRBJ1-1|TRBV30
TGTGCCTGGACAGGACTGTTGAACACTGAAGCTTTCTTT
CAWTGLLNTEAFF